The 13 T cell receptor beta chains presented below share a single source sample, sequenced in a study of blood T cells in healthy people across ages. A second PCR, run for about 6 to 11 cycles, used a sample-barcoded 5' primer plus a J-beta primer mix. TCRdb reprocessed the 5' RACE reads via MiXCR and lists one record per CDR3 protein. The table lists 600,000 to 650,000 distinct CDR3 sequences, roughly 53% of them singletons. The material sequenced was blood. These receptors all stem from a man aged 55-75 years in good health.

This clonotype showed up just once. The chain carries TRBV20-1 and TRBJ2-2; TRBD1 matches at 10 bases. V was clipped by 2 bases and J by 5 bases; unmatched bases: 11. In germline, CDR1 is DFQATT, CDR2 SNEGSKA (reference sequence). CDR3 length: 17 amino acids. CDR3 coding DNA: TGCAGTGCTAGACCCCACGGATGGACAGGGGGGACCGGGGAGCTGTTTTTT. It encodes CSARPHGWTGGTGELFF.

Comment on this clonotype: A clone one base away is much larger, so this may be a read error. The rearrangement links TRBV5-1 to TRBJ2-7, with a possible D match to TRBD2 (6 bases). This CDR3 has 13 residues. V lost 4 bases to trimming and J lost 0 bases, with 8 bases between them. Germline lookup yields CDR1 SGHRS and CDR2 YFSETQ. CDR3 loop: CASSGSGSYEQYF. The CDR3 DNA reads as TGCGCCAGCAGCGGTAGCGGCTCCTACGAGCAGTACTTC.

The chain recombines TRBV7-9 with TRBJ2-5; 8 bases agree with TRBD1. Trimming took 5 bases from V and 2 from J; bases not matched to a gene: 7. The CDR3 contains 15 residues. Germline lookup yields CDR1 SEHNR and CDR2 FQNEAQ (reference sequence). The CDR3 DNA follows: TGTGCCAGCAGCCACGGACAGGGCCGTCAAGAGACCCAGTACTTC. This gives the protein CASSHGQGRQETQYF.

This rearrangement joins TRBV6-1 to TRBJ2-7, with 9 bases fitting TRBD1. CDR3 length: 15 amino acids. J gave up 0 bases and V 6 bases, and 6 bases lay outside the gene matches. The germline CDR1 and CDR2 sequences are MNHNS and SASEGT. CDR3 nucleotide sequence: TGTGCCAGCAGGGAGCCGGGACAGGGCTCCTACGAGCAGTACTTC. It specifies CASREPGQGSYEQYF.

This clonotype has just a few counts. The chain couples TRBV18 to TRBJ2-7, with unresolved D. Trimming stripped 3 bases from V and 0 bases from J, with 6 bases between. The CDR3 is 13 residues long. Germline V gene lookup returns CDR1 KGHSH and CDR2 LQKENI. The CDR3 region is CASSPQSSYEQYF. DNA for the CDR3: TGTGCCAGCTCACCCCAGAGCTCCTACGAGCAGTACTTC.

The chain combines TRBV4-1 with TRBJ2-3; TRBD1 matches at 12 bases. CDR1 is MGHRA and CDR2 is YSYEKL in the germline V gene. The V gene end was trimmed by 0 bases and the J gene end by 3 bases; junction bases not matched to a gene: 4. CDR3 length equals 17 residues. In nucleotides, the CDR3 is TGCGCCAGCAGCCAAGAACGGGGACAGGGGGCGACAGATACGCAGTATTTT. Its protein product is CASSQERGQGATDTQYF.

V is TRBV19 and J is TRBJ1-5; D is unresolved. From germline, CDR1 is LNHDA and CDR2 SQIVND (reference sequence). V was trimmed by 1 base and J by 9 bases, leaving 19 bases between them. The CDR3 spans 16 residues. Here the CDR3 reads CASSIVPVSHPPPQHF. The CDR3 bases are TGTGCCAGTAGTATAGTCCCGGTAAGCCATCCTCCGCCCCAGCATTTT.

This clonotype was seen more than once but under ten times. The rearrangement links TRBV10-1 to TRBJ2-3; D call uncertain. There are 13 residues in the CDR3. Germline CDR1 WNHNN, CDR2 SYGVQD (reference sequence). V shed 6 bases and J shed 0 bases, with 7 bases lying between them. This CDR3 is CASRGQSTDTQYF. Here the CDR3 DNA reads TGCGCCAGCAGGGGCCAAAGCACAGATACGCAGTATTTT.

This clonotype was seen ten or more times. The chain joins TRBV6-2 or TRBV6-3 to TRBJ2-3; D gene ambiguous. This CDR3 contains 11 residues. Germline loops: CDR1 MNHEY, CDR2 SVGEGT. Trimming shortened V by 7 bases and J by 1 base, and 3 bases separated the two germline ends. The CDR3 loop reads CASTGTDTQYF. The CDR3 nucleotides read TGTGCCAGCACTGGCACAGATACGCAGTATTTT.

V gene TRBV21-1 combines with J gene TRBJ2-7; the listed D gene, TRBD2, was not tested against the DNA. TRBV21-1 is reported as a pseudogene. CDR3 length: 15 residues. This chain's CDR3 is CASSLPAKSSYEQYF. The CDR3 DNA reads TGTGCCAGCAGCCTACCCGCCAAGAGCTCCTACGAGCAGTACTTC.

V usage is TRBV7-2 and J usage is TRBJ2-2; 13 nucleotides line up with TRBD2. This CDR3 is 18 amino acids long. The J segment lost 0 bases and the V segment lost 3 bases, leaving 4 bases of the junction unmatched. From germline, CDR1 is SGHTA and CDR2 FQGNSA. The CDR3 loop is CASSFGLAGATNTGELFF. The CDR3 region has the DNA TGTGCCAGCAGCTTTGGACTAGCGGGGGCGACGAACACCGGGGAGCTGTTTTTT. Full variable domain (rest looked up from reference TRBV7-2 and TRBJ2-2): GAGVSQSPSNKVTEKGKDVELRCDPISGHTALYWYRQSLGQGLEFLIYFQGNSAPDKSGLPSDRFSAERTGGSVSTLTIQRTQQEDSAVYLCASSFGLAGATNTGELFFGEGSRLTVL.

Here the CDR3 reads CASSQARLAGGADTQYF. The CDR3 bases are TGCGCCAGCAGCCAAGCGAGGCTAGCGGGGGGGGCGGATACGCAGTATTTT. This chain links TRBV4-3 with TRBJ2-3; 12 bases are shared with TRBD2. This CDR3 is built from 17 residues. Trimming at V came to 1 base and at J to 6 bases, leaving 8 bases not matched to a gene. Germline V lookup: CDR1 LGHNA, CDR2 YSLEER.

J is TRBJ2-4 and V is TRBV20-1; TRBD1 matches at 10 bases. This CDR3 has 13 residues. Trimming removed 6 bases from V and 5 bases from J; junction bases left unmatched: 4. Germline V gene sequence: CDR1 DFQATT, CDR2 SNEGSKA (reference sequence). The CDR3 sequence: CSAYGQGENIQYF. Here the CDR3 DNA reads TGCAGTGCATATGGACAGGGGGAAAACATTCAGTACTTC.